One T cell receptor beta chain is described in this entry. As yet, its antigen is unknown. The data stem from a study of CD8 T cells in Susac syndrome. J was trimmed by 9 bases and V by 10 bases; bases with no gene match: 8. Germline V lookup: CDR1 MDHEN, CDR2 SYDVKM. The CDR3 runs 13 residues. Reverse transcription of about 0.5 to 1 ug RNA used random hexamers. TCRdb redid the calling of the immunoSEQ multiplex PCR reads with MiXCR, one entry per CDR3 protein. The sample comprises about 250,000 distinct CDR3 sequences, roughly 93% of which are singletons, and 0.06% to 0.08% rests with the top ten. Relapsing-remitting disease, either stable or active, was present in the multiple sclerosis controls, who were treatment-naive patients. Study outcomes and limitations: Regarding the TCR sequencing and HLA analysis, the study admitted that a relatively small number of individuals were involved.

The chain is built from TRBV28 and TRBJ1-6, with 8 bases matching TRBD1. The receptor was derived from a human donor with multiple sclerosis. The sequenced material came from CD4+ T cells from PBMCs. The CDR3 loop is CATTTGDGSPLHF. The DNA for the CDR3 is TGTGCCACCACGACAGGGGACGGTTCACCCCTCCACTTT.